What follows is one T cell receptor beta chain and its context. No antigen is known for it. This sample is drawn from a study of cytomegalovirus exposure and HLA in healthy donors. Overall study findings and caveats: It was shown in a later analysis that HLA-associated TCR beta chains were more clonally expanded than other, equally common chains.

Germline V lookup: CDR1 SGHAT, CDR2 FQNNGV. CDR3 length equals 15 residues. The V and J ends lost 3 bases and 5 bases, in that order; junction bases with no gene match: 5. This PCR relied on a set of 60 Vbeta primers and 13 Jbeta primers. Some clones are missing from TCRdb's copy, which holds only in-frame ones; the method was immunoSEQ multiplex PCR. The sample records about 130,000 clones, around 70% being singletons. Sequencing was performed on PBMCs. The genes are TRBV11-2 and TRBJ2-4; 9 nucleotides align to TRBD2. The sequence derives from a woman aged 55-70 years in good health and CMV-seropositive. The CDR3 reads CASSLGRGGQNIQYF. CDR3 DNA sequence: TGTGCCAGCAGCTTGGGGCGGGGGGGACAAAACATTCAGTACTTC.